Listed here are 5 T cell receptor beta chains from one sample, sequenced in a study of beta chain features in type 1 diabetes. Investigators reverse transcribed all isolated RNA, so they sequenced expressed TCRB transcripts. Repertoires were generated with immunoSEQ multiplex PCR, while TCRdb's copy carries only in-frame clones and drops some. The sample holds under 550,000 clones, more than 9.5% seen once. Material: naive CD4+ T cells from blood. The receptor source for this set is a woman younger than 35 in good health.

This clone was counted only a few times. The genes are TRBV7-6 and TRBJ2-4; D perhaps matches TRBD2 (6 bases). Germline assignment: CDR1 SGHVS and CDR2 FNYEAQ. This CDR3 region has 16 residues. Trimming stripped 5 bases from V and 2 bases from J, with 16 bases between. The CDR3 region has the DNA TGTGCCAGCAGCCCAGCGGGTCTGGGAACCAAAAACATTCAGTACTTC. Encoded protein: CASSPAGLGTKNIQYF.

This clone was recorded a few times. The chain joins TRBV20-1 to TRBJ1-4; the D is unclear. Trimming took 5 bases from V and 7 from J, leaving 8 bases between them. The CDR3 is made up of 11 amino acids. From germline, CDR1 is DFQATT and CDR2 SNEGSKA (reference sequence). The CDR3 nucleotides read TGCAGTGCTCGATGGGCTGAAAAACTGTTTTTT. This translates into CSARWAEKLFF.

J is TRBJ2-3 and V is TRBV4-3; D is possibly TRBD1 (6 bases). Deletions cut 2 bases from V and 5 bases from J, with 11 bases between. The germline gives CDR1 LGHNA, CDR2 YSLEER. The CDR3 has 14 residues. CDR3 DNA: TGCGCCAGCAGCCAACGGGGACACCAAGATACGCAGTATTTT. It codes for CASSQRGHQDTQYF.

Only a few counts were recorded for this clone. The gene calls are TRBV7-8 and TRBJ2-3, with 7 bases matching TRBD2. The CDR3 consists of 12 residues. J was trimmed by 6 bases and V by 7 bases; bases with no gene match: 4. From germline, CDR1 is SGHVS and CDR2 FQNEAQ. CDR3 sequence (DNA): TGTGCCAGCACCCACGGGGGGGATACGCAGTATTTT. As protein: CASTHGGDTQYF.

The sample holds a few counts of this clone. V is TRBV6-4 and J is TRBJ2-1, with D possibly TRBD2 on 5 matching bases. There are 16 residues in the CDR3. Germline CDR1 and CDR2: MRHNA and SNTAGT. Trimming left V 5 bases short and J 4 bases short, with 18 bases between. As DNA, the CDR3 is TGTGCCAGCAGTCTTCCGATGGCGGGTTCTTACAATGAGCAGTTCTTC. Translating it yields CASSLPMAGSYNEQFF.